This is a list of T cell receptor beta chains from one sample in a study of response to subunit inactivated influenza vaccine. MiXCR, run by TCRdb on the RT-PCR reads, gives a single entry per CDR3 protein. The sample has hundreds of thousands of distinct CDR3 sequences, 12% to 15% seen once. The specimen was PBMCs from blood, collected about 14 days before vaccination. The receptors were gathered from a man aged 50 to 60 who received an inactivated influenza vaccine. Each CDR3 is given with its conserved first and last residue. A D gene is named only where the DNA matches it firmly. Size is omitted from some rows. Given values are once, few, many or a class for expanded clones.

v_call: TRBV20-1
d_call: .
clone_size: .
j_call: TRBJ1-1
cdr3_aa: CSAIGTEAFF
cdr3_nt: TGCAGTGCAATAGGGACTGAAGCTTTCTTT

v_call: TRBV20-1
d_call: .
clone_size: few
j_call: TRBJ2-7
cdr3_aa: CSASLVREQYF
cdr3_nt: TGCAGTGCTAGTTTGGTACGCGAGCAGTACTTC

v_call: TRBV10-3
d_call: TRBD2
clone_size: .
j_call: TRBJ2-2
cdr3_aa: CAISIGKRERLAGELFF
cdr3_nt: TGTGCCATCAGTATAGGGAAGCGGGAGAGGCTGGCCGGGGAGCTGTTTTTT

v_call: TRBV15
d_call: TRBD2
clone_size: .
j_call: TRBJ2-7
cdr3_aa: CATSRVGWGGGRYLEQYF
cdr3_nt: TGTGCCACCAGCAGAGTAGGGTGGGGTGGCGGGAGGTACCTGGAGCAGTACTTC

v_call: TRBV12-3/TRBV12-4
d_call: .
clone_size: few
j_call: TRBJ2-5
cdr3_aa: CASSLSGSGTQYF
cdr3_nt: TGTGCCAGCAGTTTGTCTGGGAGCGGGACCCAGTACTTC

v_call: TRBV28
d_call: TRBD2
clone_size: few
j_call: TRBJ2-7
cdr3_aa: CASSLLAGGAEQYF
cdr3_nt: TGTGCCAGCAGTTTACTAGCGGGGGGCGCCGAGCAGTACTTC

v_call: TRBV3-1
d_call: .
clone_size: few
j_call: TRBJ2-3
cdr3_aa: CASSQVGRGGWADTQYF
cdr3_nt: TGTGCCAGCAGCCAAGTGGGGAGGGGGGGCTGGGCAGATACGCAGTATTTT

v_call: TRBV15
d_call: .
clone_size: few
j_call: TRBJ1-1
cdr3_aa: CATSRATRPEAFF
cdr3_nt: TGTGCCACCAGCAGAGCGACTCGACCTGAAGCTTTCTTT

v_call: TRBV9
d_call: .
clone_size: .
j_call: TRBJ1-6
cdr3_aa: CASSTRDGNSPLHF
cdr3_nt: TGTGCCAGCAGCACCCGGGACGGAAATTCACCCCTCCACTTT

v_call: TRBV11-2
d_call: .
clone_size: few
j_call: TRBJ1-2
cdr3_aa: CASSLGLQANYGYTF
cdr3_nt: TGTGCCAGCAGCTTAGGGTTACAGGCTAACTATGGCTACACCTTC

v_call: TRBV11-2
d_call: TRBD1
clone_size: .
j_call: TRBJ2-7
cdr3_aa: CASSEVKTGGSAEQYF
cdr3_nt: TGTGCCAGCAGCGAAGTGAAGACAGGGGGTTCTGCCGAGCAGTACTTC

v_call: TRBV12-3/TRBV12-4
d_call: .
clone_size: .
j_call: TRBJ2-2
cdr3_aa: CASSFYRAANTGELFF
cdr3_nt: TGTGCCAGCAGTTTTTACAGGGCAGCGAACACCGGGGAGCTGTTTTTT

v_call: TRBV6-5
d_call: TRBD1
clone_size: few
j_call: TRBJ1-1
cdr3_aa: CASSYGQGFTEAFF
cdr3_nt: TGTGCCAGCAGTTACGGACAGGGGTTCACTGAAGCTTTCTTT

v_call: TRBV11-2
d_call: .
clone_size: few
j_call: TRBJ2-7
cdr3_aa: CASSSETGYEQYF
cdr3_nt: TGTGCCAGCAGCTCAGAGACAGGTTACGAGCAGTACTTC

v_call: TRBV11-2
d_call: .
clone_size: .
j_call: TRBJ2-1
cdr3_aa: CASLLGNEQFF
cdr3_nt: TGTGCCAGTCTCTTGGGCAATGAGCAGTTCTTC

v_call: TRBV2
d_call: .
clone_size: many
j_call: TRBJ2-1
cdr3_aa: CASSVGYNEQFF
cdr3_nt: TGTGCCAGCAGTGTAGGTTACAATGAGCAGTTCTTC

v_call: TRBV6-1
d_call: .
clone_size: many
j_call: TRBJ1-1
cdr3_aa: CASSVSWRGRGEAFF
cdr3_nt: TGTGCCAGCAGTGTCTCCTGGCGGGGTCGGGGTGAAGCTTTCTTT

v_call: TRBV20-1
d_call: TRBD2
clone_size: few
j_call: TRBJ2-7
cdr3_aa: CSARVPGLPYEQYF
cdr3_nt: TGCAGTGCTAGAGTGCCGGGACTACCCTACGAGCAGTACTTC

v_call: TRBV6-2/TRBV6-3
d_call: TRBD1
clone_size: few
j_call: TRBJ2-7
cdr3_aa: CASSFHRGSYEQYF
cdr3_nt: TGTGCCAGCAGTTTCCACAGGGGTTCCTACGAGCAGTACTTC

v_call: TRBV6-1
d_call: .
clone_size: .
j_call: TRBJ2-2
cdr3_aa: CASKLNSGTPGELFF
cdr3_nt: TGTGCCAGCAAGCTAAACTCCGGGACGCCCGGGGAGCTGTTTTTT

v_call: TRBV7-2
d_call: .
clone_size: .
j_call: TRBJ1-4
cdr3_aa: CASSLTSDLRREKLFF
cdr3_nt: TGTGCCAGCAGCTTAACCTCGGACCTGAGAAGGGAAAAACTGTTTTTT

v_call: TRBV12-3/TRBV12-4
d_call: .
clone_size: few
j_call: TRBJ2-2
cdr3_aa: CASTRTDGAGELFF
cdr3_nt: TGTGCCAGCACCAGGACGGATGGGGCCGGGGAGCTGTTTTTT

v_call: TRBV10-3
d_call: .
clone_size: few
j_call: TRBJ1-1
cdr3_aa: CAISDRDQTFF
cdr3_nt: TGTGCCATCAGTGACCGGGACCAAACTTTCTTT

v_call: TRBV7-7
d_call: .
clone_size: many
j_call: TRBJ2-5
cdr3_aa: CASSLGGGLGETQYF
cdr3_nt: TGTGCCAGCAGCTTAGGGGGTGGATTGGGAGAGACCCAGTACTTC

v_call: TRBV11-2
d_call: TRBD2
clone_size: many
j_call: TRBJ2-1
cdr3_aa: CASSGATSGTGYNEQFF
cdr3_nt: TGTGCCAGCAGCGGCGCGACTAGCGGGACTGGGTACAATGAGCAGTTCTTC

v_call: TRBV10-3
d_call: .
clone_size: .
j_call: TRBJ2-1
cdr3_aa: CAISERGNEQFF
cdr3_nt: TGTGCCATCAGTGAGCGCGGCAATGAGCAGTTCTTC

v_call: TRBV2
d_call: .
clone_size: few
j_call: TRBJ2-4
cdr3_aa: CASSVQTLAKNIQYF
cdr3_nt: TGTGCCAGCAGTGTGCAAACACTAGCCAAAAACATTCAGTACTTC

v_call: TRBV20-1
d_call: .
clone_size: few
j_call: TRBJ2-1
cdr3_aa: CSARVRQVYNEQFF
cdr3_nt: TGCAGTGCTAGAGTAAGACAGGTCTACAATGAGCAGTTCTTC

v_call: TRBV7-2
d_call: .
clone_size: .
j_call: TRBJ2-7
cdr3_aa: CASSLADYYEQYF
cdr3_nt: TGTGCCAGCAGCTTAGCGGACTACTACGAGCAGTACTTC

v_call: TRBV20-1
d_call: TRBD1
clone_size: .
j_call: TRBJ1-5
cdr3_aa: CSARDGQGGQPQHF
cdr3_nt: TGCAGTGCTAGAGACGGACAGGGAGGTCAGCCCCAGCATTTT

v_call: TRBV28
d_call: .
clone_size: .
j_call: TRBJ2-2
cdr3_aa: CASSLTRTINTGELFF
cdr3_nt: TGTGCCAGCAGTCTGACCAGGACCATCAACACCGGGGAGCTGTTTTTT

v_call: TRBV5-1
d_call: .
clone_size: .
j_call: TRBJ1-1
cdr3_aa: CASSADTFATEAFF
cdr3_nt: TGCGCCAGCAGCGCTGACACCTTTGCCACTGAAGCTTTCTTT

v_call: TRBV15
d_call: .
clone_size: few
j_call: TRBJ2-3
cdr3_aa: CATSRERSGVDTQYF
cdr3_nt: TGTGCCACCAGCAGAGAGCGGAGTGGCGTGGATACGCAGTATTTT

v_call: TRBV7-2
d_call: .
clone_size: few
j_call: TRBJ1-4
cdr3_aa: CASSFHTTNEKLFF
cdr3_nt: TGTGCCAGCAGCTTCCATACAACTAATGAAAAACTGTTTTTT

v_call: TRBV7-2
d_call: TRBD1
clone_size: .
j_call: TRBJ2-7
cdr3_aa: CASSWDRGRNRQYF
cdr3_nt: TGTGCCAGCAGCTGGGACAGGGGGCGAAACCGACAGTACTTC

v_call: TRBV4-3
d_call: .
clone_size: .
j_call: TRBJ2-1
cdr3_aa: CASSPRRTNSYNEQFF
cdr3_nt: TGCGCCAGCAGCCCTCGTAGGACAAATTCCTACAATGAGCAGTTCTTC

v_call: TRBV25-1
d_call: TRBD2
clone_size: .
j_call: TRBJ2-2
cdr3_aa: CASSGLARADGELFF
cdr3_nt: TGTGCCAGCTCGGGACTAGCGCGAGCGGACGGGGAGCTGTTTTTT

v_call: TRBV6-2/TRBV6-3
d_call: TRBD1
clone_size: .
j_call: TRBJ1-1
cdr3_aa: CASSYSFWTGNTEAFF
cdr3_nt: TGTGCCAGCAGTTACTCGTTCTGGACAGGGAACACTGAAGCTTTCTTT

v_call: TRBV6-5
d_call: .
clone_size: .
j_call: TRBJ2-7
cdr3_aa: CASSYRAPYYEQYF
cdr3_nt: TGTGCCAGCAGTTACCGGGCTCCCTACTACGAGCAGTACTTC

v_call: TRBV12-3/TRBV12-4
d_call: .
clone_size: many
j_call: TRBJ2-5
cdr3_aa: CASSLSPGSGETQYF
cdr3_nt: TGTGCCAGCAGTTTGTCGCCCGGGAGTGGAGAGACCCAGTACTTC

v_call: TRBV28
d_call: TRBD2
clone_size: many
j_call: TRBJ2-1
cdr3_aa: CASGLAGRYNEQFF
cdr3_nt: TGTGCCAGCGGCCTAGCGGGGAGATACAATGAGCAGTTCTTC

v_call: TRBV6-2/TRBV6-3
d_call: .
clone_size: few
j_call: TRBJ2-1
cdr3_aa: CASRMFSSYNEQFF
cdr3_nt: TGTGCCTCCAGAATGTTTAGCTCCTACAATGAGCAGTTCTTC

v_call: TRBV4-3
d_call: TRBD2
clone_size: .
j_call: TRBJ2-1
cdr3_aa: CASSQERGLASGEQFF
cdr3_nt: TGCGCCAGCAGCCAAGAGAGGGGACTAGCGAGTGGGGAGCAGTTCTTC

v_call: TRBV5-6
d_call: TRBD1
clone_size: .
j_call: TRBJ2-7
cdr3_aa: CASSAWTGSYEQYF
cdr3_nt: TGTGCCAGCAGCGCGTGGACAGGGTCCTACGAGCAGTACTTC

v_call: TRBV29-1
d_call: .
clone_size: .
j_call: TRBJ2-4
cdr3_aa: CSVPGFGAGGKNIQYF
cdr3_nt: TGCAGCGTCCCCGGATTCGGGGCCGGTGGCAAAAACATTCAGTACTTC

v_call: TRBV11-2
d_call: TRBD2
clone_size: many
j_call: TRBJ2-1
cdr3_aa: CASSLSNLGGTSGSSYNEQFF
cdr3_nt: TGTGCCAGCAGCTTATCTAATCTGGGTGGGACTAGCGGGAGCTCCTACAATGAGCAGTTCTTC

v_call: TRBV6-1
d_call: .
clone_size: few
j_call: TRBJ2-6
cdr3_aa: CASRGLRLSGANVLTF
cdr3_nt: TGTGCCAGCAGGGGGCTTAGGTTATCTGGGGCCAACGTCCTGACTTTC

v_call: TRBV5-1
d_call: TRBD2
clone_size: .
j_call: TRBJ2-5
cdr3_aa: CASSGGTSGGWSRQETQYF
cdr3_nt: TGCGCCAGCAGCGGAGGGACTAGCGGGGGTTGGTCTCGTCAAGAGACCCAGTACTTC

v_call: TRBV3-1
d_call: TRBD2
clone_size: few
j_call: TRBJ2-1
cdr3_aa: CASSQERSGHNEQFF
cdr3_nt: TGTGCCAGCAGCCAAGAGCGTAGCGGGCACAATGAGCAGTTCTTC

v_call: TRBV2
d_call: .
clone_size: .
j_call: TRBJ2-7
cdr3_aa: CANREYSGKSSYEQYF
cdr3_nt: TGTGCCAACAGGGAGTATAGCGGAAAAAGCTCCTACGAGCAGTACTTC

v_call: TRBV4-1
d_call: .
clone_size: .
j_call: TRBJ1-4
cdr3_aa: CASSQVQGPFTNEKLFF
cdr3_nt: TGCGCCAGCAGCCAAGTACAGGGCCCTTTCACTAATGAAAAACTGTTTTTT